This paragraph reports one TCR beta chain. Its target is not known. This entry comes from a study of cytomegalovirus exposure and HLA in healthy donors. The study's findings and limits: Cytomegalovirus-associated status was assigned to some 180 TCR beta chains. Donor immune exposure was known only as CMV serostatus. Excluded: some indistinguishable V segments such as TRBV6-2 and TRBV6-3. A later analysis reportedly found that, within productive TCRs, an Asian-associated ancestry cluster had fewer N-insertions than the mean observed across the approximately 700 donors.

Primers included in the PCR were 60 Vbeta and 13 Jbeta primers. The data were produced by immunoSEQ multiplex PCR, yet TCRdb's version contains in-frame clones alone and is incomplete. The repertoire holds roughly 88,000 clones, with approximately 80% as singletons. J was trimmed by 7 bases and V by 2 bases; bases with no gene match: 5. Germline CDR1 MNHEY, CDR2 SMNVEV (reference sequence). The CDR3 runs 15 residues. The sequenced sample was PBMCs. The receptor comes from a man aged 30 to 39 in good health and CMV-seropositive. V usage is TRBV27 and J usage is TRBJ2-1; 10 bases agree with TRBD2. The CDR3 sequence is CASSLGLAGVNEQFF. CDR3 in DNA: TGTGCCAGCAGTTTAGGGCTAGCGGGGGTAAATGAGCAGTTCTTC.